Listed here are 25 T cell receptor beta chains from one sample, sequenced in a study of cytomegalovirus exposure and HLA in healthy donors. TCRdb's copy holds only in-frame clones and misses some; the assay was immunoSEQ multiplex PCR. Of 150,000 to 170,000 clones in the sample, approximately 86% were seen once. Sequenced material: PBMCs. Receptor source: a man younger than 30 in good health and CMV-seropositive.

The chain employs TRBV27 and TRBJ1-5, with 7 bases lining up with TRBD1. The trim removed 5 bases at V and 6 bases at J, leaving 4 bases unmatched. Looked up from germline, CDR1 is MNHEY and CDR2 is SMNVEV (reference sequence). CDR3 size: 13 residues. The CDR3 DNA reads TGTGCCAGCAGTCCCCGACAGGGTCAGCCCCAGCATTTT. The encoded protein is CASSPRQGQPQHF.

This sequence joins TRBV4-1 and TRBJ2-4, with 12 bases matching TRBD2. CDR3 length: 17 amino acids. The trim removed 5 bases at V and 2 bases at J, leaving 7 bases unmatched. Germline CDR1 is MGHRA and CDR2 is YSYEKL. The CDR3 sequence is CASSSWTSGKTKNIQYF. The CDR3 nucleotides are TGCGCCAGCAGCTCGTGGACTAGCGGGAAGACCAAAAACATTCAGTACTTC.

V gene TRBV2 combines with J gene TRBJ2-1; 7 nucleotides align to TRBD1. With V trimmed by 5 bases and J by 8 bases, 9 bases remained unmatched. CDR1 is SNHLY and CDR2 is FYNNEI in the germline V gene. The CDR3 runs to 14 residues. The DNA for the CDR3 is TGTGCCAGCAGTCAGTACACAGGGGAGCATGAGCAGTTCTTC. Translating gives CASSQYTGEHEQFF.

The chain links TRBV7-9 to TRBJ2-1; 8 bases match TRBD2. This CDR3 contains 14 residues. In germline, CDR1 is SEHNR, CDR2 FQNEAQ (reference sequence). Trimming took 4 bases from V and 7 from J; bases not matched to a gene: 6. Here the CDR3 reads CASSSGLVSNEQFF. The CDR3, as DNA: TGTGCCAGCAGCTCGGGACTAGTATCTAATGAGCAGTTCTTC.

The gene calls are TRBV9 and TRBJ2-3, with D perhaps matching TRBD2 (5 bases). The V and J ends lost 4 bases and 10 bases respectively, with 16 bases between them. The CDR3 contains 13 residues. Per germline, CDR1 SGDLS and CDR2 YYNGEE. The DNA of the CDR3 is TGTGCCAGCAGCTTCCTCGAGGGAGTGGCGCAGTATTTT. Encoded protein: CASSFLEGVAQYF. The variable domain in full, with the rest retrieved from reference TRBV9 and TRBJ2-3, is DSGVTQTPKHLITATGQRVTLRCSPRSGDLSVYWYQQSLDQGLQFLIQYYNGEERAKGNILERFSAQQFPDLHSELNLSSLELGDSALYFCASSFLEGVAQYFGPGTRLTVL.

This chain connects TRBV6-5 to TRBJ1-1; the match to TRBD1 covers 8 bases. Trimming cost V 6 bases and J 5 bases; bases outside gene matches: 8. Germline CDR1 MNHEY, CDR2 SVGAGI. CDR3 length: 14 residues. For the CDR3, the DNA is TGTGCCAGCAGCCGACAGGGGTCATTGACTGAAGCTTTCTTT. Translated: CASSRQGSLTEAFF.

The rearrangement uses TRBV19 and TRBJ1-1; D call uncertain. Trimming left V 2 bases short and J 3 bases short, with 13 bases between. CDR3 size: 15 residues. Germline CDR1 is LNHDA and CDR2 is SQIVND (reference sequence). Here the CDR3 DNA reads TGTGCCAGTAGTATACCAGCCCCGAGGGACACTGAAGCTTTCTTT. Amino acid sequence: CASSIPAPRDTEAFF.

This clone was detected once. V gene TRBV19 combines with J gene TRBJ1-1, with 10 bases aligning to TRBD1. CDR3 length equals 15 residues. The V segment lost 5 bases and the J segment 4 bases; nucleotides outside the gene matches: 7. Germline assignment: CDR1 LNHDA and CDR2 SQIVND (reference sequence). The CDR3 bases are TGTGCCAGTAGTCCTTACGGGACAGGGGTCACTGAAGCTTTCTTT. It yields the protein CASSPYGTGVTEAFF.

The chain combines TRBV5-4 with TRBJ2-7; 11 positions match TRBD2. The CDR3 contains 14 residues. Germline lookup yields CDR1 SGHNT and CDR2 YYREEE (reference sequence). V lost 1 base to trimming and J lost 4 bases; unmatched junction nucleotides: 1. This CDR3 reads CASSLRTSGYEQYF. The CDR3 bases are TGTGCCAGCAGCTTGCGGACTAGCGGGTACGAGCAGTACTTC.

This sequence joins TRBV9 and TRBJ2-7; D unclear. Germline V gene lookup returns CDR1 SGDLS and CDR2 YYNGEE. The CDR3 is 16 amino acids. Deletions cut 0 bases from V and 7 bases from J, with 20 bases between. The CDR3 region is CASSVAPHAVNGEQYF. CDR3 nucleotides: TGTGCCAGCAGCGTAGCCCCCCACGCGGTCAATGGTGAGCAGTACTTC.

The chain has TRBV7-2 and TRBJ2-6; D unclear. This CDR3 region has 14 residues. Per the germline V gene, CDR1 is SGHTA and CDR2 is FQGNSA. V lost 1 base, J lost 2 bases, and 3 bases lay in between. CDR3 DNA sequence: TGTGCCAGCAGCTTAGACACTGGGGCCAACGTCCTGACTTTC. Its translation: CASSLDTGANVLTF.

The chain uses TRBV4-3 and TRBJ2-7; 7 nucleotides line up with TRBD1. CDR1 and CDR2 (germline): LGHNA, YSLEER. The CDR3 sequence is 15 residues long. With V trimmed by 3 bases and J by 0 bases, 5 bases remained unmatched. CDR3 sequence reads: CASSHTTGPSYEQYF. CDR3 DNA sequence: TGCGCCAGCAGCCATACGACAGGGCCCTCCTACGAGCAGTACTTC.

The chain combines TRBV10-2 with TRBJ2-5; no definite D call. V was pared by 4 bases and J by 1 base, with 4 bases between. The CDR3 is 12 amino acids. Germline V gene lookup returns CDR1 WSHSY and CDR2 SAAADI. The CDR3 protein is CASSAVQETQYF. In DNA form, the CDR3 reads TGCGCCAGCAGTGCAGTCCAAGAGACCCAGTACTTC.

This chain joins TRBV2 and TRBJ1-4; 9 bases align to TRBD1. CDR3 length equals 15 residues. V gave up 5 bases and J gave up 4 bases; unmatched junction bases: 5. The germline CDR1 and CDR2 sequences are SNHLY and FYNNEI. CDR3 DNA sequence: TGTGCCAGCAGTCTACAGGGGGCTTATAATGAAAAACTGTTTTTT. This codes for CASSLQGAYNEKLFF. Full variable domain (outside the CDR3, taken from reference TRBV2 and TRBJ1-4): EPEVTQTPSHQVTQMGQEVILRCVPISNHLYFYWYRQILGQKVEFLVSFYNNEISEKSEIFDDQFSVERPDGSNFTLKIRSTKLEDSAMYFCASSLQGAYNEKLFFGSGTQLSVL.

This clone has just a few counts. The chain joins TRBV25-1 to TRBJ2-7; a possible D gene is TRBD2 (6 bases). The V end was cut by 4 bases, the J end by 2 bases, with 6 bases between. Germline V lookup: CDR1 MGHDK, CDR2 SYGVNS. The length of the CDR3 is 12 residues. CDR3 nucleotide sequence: TGTGCCAGCAGTGGCGGGACCTACGAGCAGTACTTC. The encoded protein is CASSGGTYEQYF.

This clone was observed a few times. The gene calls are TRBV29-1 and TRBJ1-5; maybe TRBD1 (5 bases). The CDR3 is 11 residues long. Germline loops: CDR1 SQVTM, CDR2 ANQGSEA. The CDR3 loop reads CTAGTDGPQHF. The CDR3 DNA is TGCACCGCGGGGACGGACGGGCCCCAGCATTTT.

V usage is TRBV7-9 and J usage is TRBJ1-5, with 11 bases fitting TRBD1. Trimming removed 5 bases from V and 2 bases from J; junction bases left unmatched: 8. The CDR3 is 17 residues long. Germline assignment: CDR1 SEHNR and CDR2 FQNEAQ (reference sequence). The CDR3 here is CASSRGQGAGGNQPQHF. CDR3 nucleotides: TGTGCCAGCAGCCGTGGACAGGGGGCGGGTGGCAATCAGCCCCAGCATTTT.

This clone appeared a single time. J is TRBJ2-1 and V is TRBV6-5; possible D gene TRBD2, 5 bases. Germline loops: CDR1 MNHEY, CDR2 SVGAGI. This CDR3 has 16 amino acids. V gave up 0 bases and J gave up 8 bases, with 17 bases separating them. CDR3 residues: CASSYSVLDQEDEQFF. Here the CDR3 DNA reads TGTGCCAGCAGTTACTCGGTACTAGATCAAGAGGATGAGCAGTTCTTC.

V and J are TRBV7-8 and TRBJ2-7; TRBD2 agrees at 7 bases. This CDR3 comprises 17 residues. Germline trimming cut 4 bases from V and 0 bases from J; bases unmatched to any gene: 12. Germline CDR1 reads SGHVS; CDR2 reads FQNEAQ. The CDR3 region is CASSSRGVGISSYEQYF. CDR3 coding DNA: TGTGCCAGCAGCTCCCGGGGGGTAGGAATAAGCTCCTACGAGCAGTACTTC.

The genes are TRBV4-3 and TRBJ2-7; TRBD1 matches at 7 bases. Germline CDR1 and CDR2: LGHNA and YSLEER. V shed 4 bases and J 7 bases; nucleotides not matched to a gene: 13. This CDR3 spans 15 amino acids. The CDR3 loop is CASSLDQTTGREQYF. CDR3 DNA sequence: TGCGCCAGCAGCCTCGACCAAACGACAGGGCGGGAGCAGTACTTC.

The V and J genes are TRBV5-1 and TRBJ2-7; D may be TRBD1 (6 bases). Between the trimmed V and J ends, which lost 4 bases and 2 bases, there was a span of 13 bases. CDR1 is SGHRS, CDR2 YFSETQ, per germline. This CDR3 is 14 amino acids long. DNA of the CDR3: TGCGCCAGCAGCCCGCTTACAGGGACCTACGAGCAGTACTTC. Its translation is CASSPLTGTYEQYF.

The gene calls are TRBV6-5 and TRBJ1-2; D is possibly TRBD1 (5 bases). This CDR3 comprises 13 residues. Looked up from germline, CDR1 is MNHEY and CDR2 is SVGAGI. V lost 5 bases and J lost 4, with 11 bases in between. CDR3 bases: TGTGCCAGCAGTGCCAGGGTTGGCTATGGCTACACCTTC. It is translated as CASSARVGYGYTF.

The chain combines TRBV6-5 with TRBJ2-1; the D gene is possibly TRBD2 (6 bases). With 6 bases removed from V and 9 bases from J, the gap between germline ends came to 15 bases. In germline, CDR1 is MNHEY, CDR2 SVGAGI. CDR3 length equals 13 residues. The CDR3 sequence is CASSPTRDFEQFF. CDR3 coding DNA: TGTGCCAGCAGCCCAACCCGGGACTTTGAGCAGTTCTTC.

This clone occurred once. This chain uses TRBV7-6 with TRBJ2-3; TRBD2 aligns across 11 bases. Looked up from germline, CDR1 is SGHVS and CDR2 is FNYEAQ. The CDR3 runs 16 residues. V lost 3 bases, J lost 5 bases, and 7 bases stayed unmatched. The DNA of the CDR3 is TGTGCCAGCAGCTTCAATAGCGGGGGGGCCGGAGATACGCAGTATTTT. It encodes CASSFNSGGAGDTQYF. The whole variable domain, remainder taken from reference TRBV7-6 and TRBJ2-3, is GAGVSQSPRYKVTKRGQDVALRCDPISGHVSLYWYRQALGQGPEFLTYFNYEAQQDKSGLPNDRFSAERPEGSISTLTIQRTEQRDSAMYRCASSFNSGGAGDTQYFGPGTRLTVL.

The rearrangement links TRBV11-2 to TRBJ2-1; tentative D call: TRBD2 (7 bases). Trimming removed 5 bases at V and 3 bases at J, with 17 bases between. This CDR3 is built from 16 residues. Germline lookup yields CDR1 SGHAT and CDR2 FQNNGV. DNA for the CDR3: TGTGCCAGCAGCGACTTGTCGGGGGGCCTCTACAATGAGCAGTTCTTC. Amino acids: CASSDLSGGLYNEQFF.